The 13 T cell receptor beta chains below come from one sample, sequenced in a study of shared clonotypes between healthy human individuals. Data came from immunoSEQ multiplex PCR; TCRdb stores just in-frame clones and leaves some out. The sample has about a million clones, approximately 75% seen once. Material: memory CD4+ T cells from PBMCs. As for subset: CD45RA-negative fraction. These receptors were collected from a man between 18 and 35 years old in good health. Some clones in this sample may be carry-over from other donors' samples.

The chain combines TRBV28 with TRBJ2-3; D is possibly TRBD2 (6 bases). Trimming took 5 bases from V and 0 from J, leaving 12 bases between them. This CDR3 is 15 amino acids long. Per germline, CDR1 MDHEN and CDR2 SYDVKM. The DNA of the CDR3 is TGTGCCAGCAGTGGCTCGGCGGGGAGCACAGATACGCAGTATTTT. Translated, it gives CASSGSAGSTDTQYF.

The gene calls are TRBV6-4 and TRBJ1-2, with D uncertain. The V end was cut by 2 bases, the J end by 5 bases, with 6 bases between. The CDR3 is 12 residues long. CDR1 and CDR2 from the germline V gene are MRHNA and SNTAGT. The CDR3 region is CASSDLRYGYTF. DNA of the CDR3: TGTGCCAGCAGTGACCTACGGTATGGCTACACCTTC.

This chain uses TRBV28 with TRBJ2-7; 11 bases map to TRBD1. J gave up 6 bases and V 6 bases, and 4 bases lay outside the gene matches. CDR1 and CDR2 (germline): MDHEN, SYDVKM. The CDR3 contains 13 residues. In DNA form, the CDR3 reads TGTGCCAGCAGCACCGGGACAGGGGGCGAGCAGTACTTC. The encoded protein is CASSTGTGGEQYF.

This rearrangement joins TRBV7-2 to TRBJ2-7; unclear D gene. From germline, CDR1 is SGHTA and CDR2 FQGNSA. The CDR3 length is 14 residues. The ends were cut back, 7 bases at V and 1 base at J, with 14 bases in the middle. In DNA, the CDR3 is TGTGCCAGCACCCCTTGGGGTGGGTCCTACGAGCAGTACTTC. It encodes CASTPWGGSYEQYF.

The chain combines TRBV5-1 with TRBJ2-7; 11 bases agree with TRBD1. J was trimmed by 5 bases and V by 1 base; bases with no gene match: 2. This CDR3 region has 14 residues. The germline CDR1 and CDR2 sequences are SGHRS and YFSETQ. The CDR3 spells CASSLRTGGHEQYF. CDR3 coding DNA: TGCGCCAGCAGCTTGCGGACAGGGGGCCACGAGCAGTACTTC.

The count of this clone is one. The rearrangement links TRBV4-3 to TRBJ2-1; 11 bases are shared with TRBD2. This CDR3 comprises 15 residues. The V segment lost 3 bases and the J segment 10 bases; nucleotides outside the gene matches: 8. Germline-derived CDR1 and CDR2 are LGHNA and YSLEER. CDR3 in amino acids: CASSQLAGGPAEQFF. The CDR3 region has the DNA TGCGCCAGCAGCCAGTTAGCGGGAGGGCCTGCCGAGCAGTTCTTC.

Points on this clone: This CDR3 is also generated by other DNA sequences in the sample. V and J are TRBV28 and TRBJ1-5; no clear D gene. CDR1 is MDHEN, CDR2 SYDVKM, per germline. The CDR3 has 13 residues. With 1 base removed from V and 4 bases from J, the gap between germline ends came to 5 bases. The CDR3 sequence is CASSLSGNQPQHF. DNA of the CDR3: TGTGCCAGCAGTTTATCTGGGAATCAGCCCCAGCATTTT.

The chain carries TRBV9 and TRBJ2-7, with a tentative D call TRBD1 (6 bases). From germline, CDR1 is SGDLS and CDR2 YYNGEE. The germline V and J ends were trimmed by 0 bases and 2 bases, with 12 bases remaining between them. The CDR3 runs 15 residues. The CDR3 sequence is CASSVGRGLAYEQYF. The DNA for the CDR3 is TGTGCCAGCAGCGTAGGCAGGGGTCTCGCCTACGAGCAGTACTTC.

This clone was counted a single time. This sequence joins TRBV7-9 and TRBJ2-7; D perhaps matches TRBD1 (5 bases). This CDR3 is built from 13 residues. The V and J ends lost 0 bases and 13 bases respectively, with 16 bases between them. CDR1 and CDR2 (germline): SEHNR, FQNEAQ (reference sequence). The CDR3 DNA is TGTGCCAGCAGCTTAGCGGGGCACCTACGATTATACTTC. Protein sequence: CASSLAGHLRLYF.

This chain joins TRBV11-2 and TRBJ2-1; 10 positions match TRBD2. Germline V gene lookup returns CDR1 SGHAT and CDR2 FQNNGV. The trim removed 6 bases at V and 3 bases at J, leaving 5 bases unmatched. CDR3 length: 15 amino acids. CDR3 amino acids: CASRVASGSYNEQFF. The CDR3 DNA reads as TGTGCCAGCAGGGTCGCTAGCGGGAGCTACAATGAGCAGTTCTTC.

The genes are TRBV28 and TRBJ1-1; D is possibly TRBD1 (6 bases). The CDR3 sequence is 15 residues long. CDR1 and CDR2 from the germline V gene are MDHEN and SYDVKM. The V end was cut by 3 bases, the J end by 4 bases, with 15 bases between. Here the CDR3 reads CASSFGGARGTEAFF. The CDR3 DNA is TGTGCCAGCAGTTTCGGGGGGGCGCGGGGCACTGAAGCTTTCTTT. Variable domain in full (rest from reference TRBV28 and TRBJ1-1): DVKVTQSSRYLVKRTGEKVFLECVQDMDHENMFWYRQDPGLGLRLIYFSYDVKMKEKGDIPEGYSVSREKKERFSLILESASTNQTSMYLCASSFGGARGTEAFFGQGTRLTVV.

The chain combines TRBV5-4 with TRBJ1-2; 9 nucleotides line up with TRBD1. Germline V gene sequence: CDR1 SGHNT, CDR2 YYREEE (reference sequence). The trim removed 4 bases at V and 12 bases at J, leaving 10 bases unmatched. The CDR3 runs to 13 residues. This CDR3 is CASSPDRGERDTF. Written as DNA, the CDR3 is TGTGCCAGCAGCCCCGACAGGGGGGAAAGGGACACCTTC.

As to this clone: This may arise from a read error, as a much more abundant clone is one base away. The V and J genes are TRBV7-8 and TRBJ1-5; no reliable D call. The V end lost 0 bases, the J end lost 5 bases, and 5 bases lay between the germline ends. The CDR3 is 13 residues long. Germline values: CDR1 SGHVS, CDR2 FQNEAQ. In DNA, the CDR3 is TGTGCCAGCAGCTTAGCGGCGGATCAGCCCCAGCATTTT. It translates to CASSLAADQPQHF.